This is a list of T cell receptor beta chains from one sample in a study of identical twins. TCRdb ran MiXCR on the 5' RACE reads and lists one entry per CDR3 protein. Among about 570,000 distinct CDR3 sequences listed, 9.6% were seen once. The same sample was also studied in work on yellow fever vaccine responses in identical twins.

Sequenced material: PBMCs. The receptors shown here come from a woman aged 18-30 years in good health. CDR3s include the opening cysteine and the closing phenylalanine or tryptophan. D genes are given only for firm matches. Expanded clones are given a class, and other clones once, few, many or no size at all.

-	TRBV6-5	-	TRBJ1-6	TGTGCCAGCAGTTACCTCGGCCATTCACCCCTCCACTTT	CASSYLGHSPLHF
-	TRBV5-1	-	TRBJ1-6	TGCGCCAGCAGCGACAGCGATAATTCACCCCTCCACTTT	CASSDSDNSPLHF
-	TRBV12-3/TRBV12-4	few	TRBJ2-7	TGTGCCAGCAGTTTATGGCAGTACGAGCAGTACTTC	CASSLWQYEQYF
-	TRBV12-3/TRBV12-4	-	TRBJ1-2	TGTGCCAGCAGACCGATCACTAACTATGGCTACACCTTC	CASRPITNYGYTF
-	TRBV4-3	many	TRBJ2-3	TGCGCCAGCAGCCAAGAATCCGGATTCACAGATACGCAGTATTTT	CASSQESGFTDTQYF
TRBD2	TRBV7-2	few	TRBJ2-1	TGTGCCAGCAGCTTAGCGCCGGGGGGAGGGAGGAGCTCCTACAATGAGCAGTTCTTC	CASSLAPGGGRSSYNEQFF
-	TRBV5-5	-	TRBJ1-6	TGTGCCAGCAGCTTGGCTCCAGCTAATTCACCCCTCCACTTT	CASSLAPANSPLHF
-	TRBV14	many	TRBJ2-7	TGTGCCAGCAGCTTTACCTCCTACGAGCAGTACTTC	CASSFTSYEQYF
TRBD2	TRBV29-1	-	TRBJ2-2	TGCAGCGTTCTGCGGGAGGCCGGGGAGCTGTTTTTT	CSVLREAGELFF
TRBD2	TRBV3-1	many	TRBJ2-7	TGTGCCAGCAGCCAAGAGTGGAGAACTAGCGGGACGGAGCAGTACTTC	CASSQEWRTSGTEQYF
-	TRBV7-8	few	TRBJ2-1	TGTGCCAGCAGCTTATCTCTGAGCATCGGGTACAATGAGCAGTTCTTC	CASSLSLSIGYNEQFF
-	TRBV2	many	TRBJ1-1	TGTGCCAGCAGTGGGGGAGAGGGAGCTGAAGCTTTCTTT	CASSGGEGAEAFF
-	TRBV5-1	-	TRBJ2-6	TGCGCCAGCAACGGACAGCTGGGGGCCAACGTCCTGACTTTC	CASNGQLGANVLTF
TRBD2	TRBV2	few	TRBJ2-3	TGTGCCAGCAGTCGACTAGCGGGGCGTAGCACAGATACGCAGTATTTT	CASSRLAGRSTDTQYF
-	TRBV7-2	many	TRBJ1-4	TGTGCCAGCAGTTTAACCGGGACAACTAATGAAAAACTGTTTTTT	CASSLTGTTNEKLFF
TRBD2	TRBV12-3/TRBV12-4	many	TRBJ2-2	TGTGCCAGCAGCCTTCTAGCGGGAGGGCGTCGGACCGGGGAGCTGTTTTTT	CASSLLAGGRRTGELFF
TRBD1	TRBV9	many	TRBJ2-5	TGTGCCAGCAGCGTAGAGGAGGGGACAGGGGAAGAGACCCAGTACTTC	CASSVEEGTGEETQYF
-	TRBV12-3/TRBV12-4	-	TRBJ2-7	TGTGCCAGCAGCGAGACAGTGGACTACGAGCAGTACTTC	CASSETVDYEQYF
-	TRBV2	-	TRBJ1-2	TGTGCCAGCAGTATACAGAACTATGGCTACACCTTC	CASSIQNYGYTF
-	TRBV10-3	many	TRBJ2-3	TGTGCCATCAGTGAGGGGCAGGGAGGCACAGATACGCAGTATTTT	CAISEGQGGTDTQYF
-	TRBV7-9	many	TRBJ2-7	TGTGCCAGCCAGAGCTCCTACGAGCAGTACTTC	CASQSSYEQYF
-	TRBV28	many	TRBJ2-7	TGTGCCGCAGAGGAGCAGGGCTACGAGCAGTACTTC	CAAEEQGYEQYF
TRBD1	TRBV5-6	-	TRBJ2-4	TGTGCCAGCAGCCCGAATCGGGCAGGGGGCTGGTACTTC	CASSPNRAGGWYF
TRBD1	TRBV4-1	many	TRBJ1-2	TGCGCCAGCAGCCAAGATGGGACAGGGAACTATGGCTACACCTTC	CASSQDGTGNYGYTF
TRBD1	TRBV6-2/TRBV6-3	many	TRBJ2-2	TGTGCCAGCACCCGAAGACAGGGGATAACCGGGGAGCTGTTTTTT	CASTRRQGITGELFF
TRBD2	TRBV7-2	many	TRBJ2-7	TGTGCCAGCAGCTTAGTAAGCGGGGGGATCCGATACGAGCAGTACTTC	CASSLVSGGIRYEQYF
-	TRBV19	few	TRBJ2-1	TGTGCCAGTAGTATTTGGGGGGCGGAAAATGAGCAGTTCTTC	CASSIWGAENEQFF
-	TRBV12-3/TRBV12-4	many	TRBJ2-3	TGTGCCAGCAAAGCCGGTTTAGATACGCAGTATTTT	CASKAGLDTQYF
-	TRBV5-1	many	TRBJ2-5	TGCGCCAGCAGCTTTACTGCCGGACGGAACCAAGAGACCCAGTACTTC	CASSFTAGRNQETQYF
TRBD2	TRBV7-6	few	TRBJ2-2	TGTGCCAGCAGCTTAGAGGGTAGCGGGAGTGTCGACACCGGGGAGCTGTTTTTT	CASSLEGSGSVDTGELFF
-	TRBV18	-	TRBJ1-3	TGTGCCAGCTCACCTGCTCGTGAGGGGGGAACTGGAAACACCATATATTTT	CASSPAREGGTGNTIYF
TRBD2	TRBV10-3	few	TRBJ2-1	TGTGCCATCAGTGAGCCAGTAGCGGGAGCTGAGCAGTTCTTC	CAISEPVAGAEQFF
-	TRBV20-1	many	TRBJ2-3	TGCAGTGCTAGAGCGCATAATACAGATACGCAGTATTTT	CSARAHNTDTQYF
-	TRBV12-3/TRBV12-4	many	TRBJ2-6	TGTGCCGACCGGAGCTCTGGGGCCAACGTCCTGACTTTC	CADRSSGANVLTF
-	TRBV7-2	many	TRBJ2-7	TGTGCCAGCAGATCAGCGGTGGGGGGCCACTCCTACGAGCAGTACTTC	CASRSAVGGHSYEQYF
TRBD2	TRBV4-3	many	TRBJ2-2	TGCGCCAGCAGCCAAGGGACTAGTCTTAAGGGGGAGCTGTTTTTT	CASSQGTSLKGELFF
-	TRBV27	many	TRBJ2-7	TGTGCCAGCAGTTCACACGGGCGAAGCTCCTACGAGCAGTACTTC	CASSSHGRSSYEQYF
TRBD2	TRBV28	few	TRBJ2-5	TGTGCCAGCAGTTATAGCGGGGTTGAGACCCAGTACTTC	CASSYSGVETQYF
-	TRBV29-1	-	TRBJ1-1	TGCAGCGCTGACAGTAGGAACACTGAAGCTTTCTTT	CSADSRNTEAFF
TRBD1	TRBV3-1	-	TRBJ2-1	TGTGCCAGCAGCCCCTCCCTTAGGGACAGTTCATACAATGAGCAGTTCTTC	CASSPSLRDSSYNEQFF
-	TRBV7-3	many	TRBJ1-1	TGTGCCAGCACCCTAAAACAGAAAACTGAAGCTTTCTTT	CASTLKQKTEAFF
TRBD1	TRBV2	few	TRBJ2-7	TGTGCCAGCAGTGTGGCAGGGGGCTTCGAGCAGTACTTC	CASSVAGGFEQYF
TRBD1	TRBV7-9	-	TRBJ2-7	TGTGCCAGCAGTCTCACAGGGGGAGATTTCTCCTACGAGCAGTACTTC	CASSLTGGDFSYEQYF
-	TRBV10-2	-	TRBJ2-2	TGCGCCAGCTCCGGGCCCGAGAACGCCGGGGAGCTGTTTTTT	CASSGPENAGELFF
-	TRBV28	many	TRBJ2-7	TGTGCCAGCAGTCTAAGCACAGTTTCCCGGGGCTCCTACGAGCAGTACTTC	CASSLSTVSRGSYEQYF
TRBD2	TRBV7-2	many	TRBJ2-2	TGTGCCAGCAGCTCCCACTCCGGGACTAGCGCAACCGGGGAGCTGTTTTTT	CASSSHSGTSATGELFF
-	TRBV5-6	-	TRBJ2-3	TGTGCCAGCAGCTTGCGCCGGTACAGTGGGGCAGATACGCAGTATTTT	CASSLRRYSGADTQYF
TRBD2	TRBV12-3/TRBV12-4	many	TRBJ2-7	TGTGCCAGCAGTTTACAGGAAGCGGGAGGTCACGAGCAGTACTTC	CASSLQEAGGHEQYF
TRBD2	TRBV27	-	TRBJ2-1	TGTGCCAGCAATATGGGGGGGACCTCCTACAATGAGCAGTTCTTC	CASNMGGTSYNEQFF
-	TRBV7-9	-	TRBJ2-3	TGTGCCAGCAGCCCAAAAGATACGCAGTATTTT	CASSPKDTQYF
-	TRBV5-1	many	TRBJ2-4	TGCGCCAGCAGCTTGGAAGGGGCCGGCGGGGCCAAAAACATTCAGTACTTC	CASSLEGAGGAKNIQYF
TRBD2	TRBV27	-	TRBJ2-7	TGTGCCAGCAGTAAAGCCCTCGGGACTAGCGCAACCTACGAGCAGTACTTC	CASSKALGTSATYEQYF
-	TRBV7-8	-	TRBJ1-1	TGTGCCAGCAGCTTAAGGGGAAGTATGAACACTGAAGCTTTCTTT	CASSLRGSMNTEAFF
-	TRBV15	few	TRBJ1-1	TGTGCCACCAGCAGAGGTGTTGGAGGCGCTGAAGCTTTCTTT	CATSRGVGGAEAFF
-	TRBV29-1	few	TRBJ2-7	TGCAGCGTTGAAGTGGTCTACGAGCAGTACTTC	CSVEVVYEQYF
-	TRBV10-3	many	TRBJ2-7	TGTGCCATCGCGACCGAAAACCCCACCTCCTACGAGCAGTACTTC	CAIATENPTSYEQYF
-	TRBV29-1	few	TRBJ2-3	TGCAGCGCTCGCTCCCCGGGAGCAGATACGCAGTATTTT	CSARSPGADTQYF
-	TRBV4-3	many	TRBJ2-5	TGCGCCAGCAGCCAAGATACAGGCTCCGGGGAGACCCAGTACTTC	CASSQDTGSGETQYF
-	TRBV20-1	many	TRBJ2-3	TGCAGCGTCTTGGCAGCCACAGATACGCAGTATTTT	CSVLAATDTQYF